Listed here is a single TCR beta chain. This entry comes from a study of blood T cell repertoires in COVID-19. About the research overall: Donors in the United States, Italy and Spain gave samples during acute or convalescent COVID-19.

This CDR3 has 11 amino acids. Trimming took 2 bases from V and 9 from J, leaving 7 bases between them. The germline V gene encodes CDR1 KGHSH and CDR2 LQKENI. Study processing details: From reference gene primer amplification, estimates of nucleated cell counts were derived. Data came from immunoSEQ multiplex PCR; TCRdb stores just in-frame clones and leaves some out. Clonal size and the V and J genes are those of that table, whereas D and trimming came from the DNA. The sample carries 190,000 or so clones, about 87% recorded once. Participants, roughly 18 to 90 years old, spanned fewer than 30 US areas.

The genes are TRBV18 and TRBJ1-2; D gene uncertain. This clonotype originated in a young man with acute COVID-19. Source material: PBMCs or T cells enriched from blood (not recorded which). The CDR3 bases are TGTGCCAGCTCACCAGGGGAGCGCTACACCTTC. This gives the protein CASSPGERYTF.